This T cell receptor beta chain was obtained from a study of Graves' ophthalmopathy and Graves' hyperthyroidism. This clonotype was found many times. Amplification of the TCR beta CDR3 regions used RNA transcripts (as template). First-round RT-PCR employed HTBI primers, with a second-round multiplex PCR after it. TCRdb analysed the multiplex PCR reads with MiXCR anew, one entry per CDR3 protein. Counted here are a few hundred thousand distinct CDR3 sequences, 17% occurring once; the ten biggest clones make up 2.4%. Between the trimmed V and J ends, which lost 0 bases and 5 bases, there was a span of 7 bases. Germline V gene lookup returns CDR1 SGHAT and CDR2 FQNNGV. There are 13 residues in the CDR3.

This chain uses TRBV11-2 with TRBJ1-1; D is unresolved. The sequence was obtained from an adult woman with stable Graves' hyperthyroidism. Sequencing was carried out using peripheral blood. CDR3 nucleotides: TGTGCCAGCAGCTTAGAGAGGCAGACTGAAGCTTTCTTT. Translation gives CASSLERQTEAFF.